Presented here are 18 T cell receptor beta chains from one specimen sequenced in a study of T cell responses to AZD1222 COVID-19 vaccine (dated by TCRdb to the early 2020s). The library relied on the immunoSEQ multiplex PCR assay. Sourced from immuneACCESS, this table was stored by TCRdb with only in-frame sequences that have V and J called. A share of the clones is absent; for the studies checked, an unresolved V gene accounts for under half, and the remainder has no known explanation. A total of about 78,000 clones appear in this sample, 80% to 85% of them only once. Around 3% of the sample is in the top ten clones. The time point label here, explained by the study, means: baseline before first vaccination. Source: peripheral blood, taken on day 0 of AZD1222 vaccination. All receptors come from an adult in good health.

CDR3 DNA sequence: TGTGCCAGCAGCTTAACGCCGGGACTAACCTACAATGAGCAGTTCTTC. This translates into CASSLTPGLTYNEQFF. The rearrangement uses TRBV7-3 and TRBJ2-1; 7 nucleotides align to TRBD2. This CDR3 comprises 16 residues. Germline V gene lookup returns CDR1 SGHTA and CDR2 FQGTGA. V was pared by 0 bases and J by 2 bases, with 4 bases of the junction left unmatched.

This sequence joins TRBV6-1 and TRBJ2-5; tentatively, D is TRBD1 (5 bases). Per the germline V gene, CDR1 is MNHNS and CDR2 is SASEGT. Trimming left V 2 bases short and J 3 bases short, with 22 bases between. The CDR3 consists of 18 residues. The CDR3: CASSESSRVRQAEETQYF. The CDR3 coding sequence is TGTGCCAGCAGTGAATCGAGCAGGGTTAGGCAGGCTGAAGAGACCCAGTACTTC.

The gene calls are TRBV6-2 or TRBV6-3 and TRBJ2-4; 7 nucleotides match TRBD1. The CDR3 is 17 residues long. With 2 bases clipped from V and 2 bases from J, the junction kept 9 bases outside the gene matches. CDR1 and CDR2 from the germline V gene are MNHEY and SVGEGT. CDR3 protein: CASSYQAGGNPKNIQYF. DNA for the CDR3: TGTGCCAGCAGTTACCAGGCAGGGGGTAACCCCAAAAACATTCAGTACTTC.

The chain recombines TRBV18 with TRBJ1-1; TRBD1 aligns across 7 bases. This CDR3 region has 12 residues. Germline V gives CDR1 KGHSH, CDR2 LQKENI. Unmatched junction bases numbered 8, after V lost 5 bases and J lost 11 bases. CDR3 nucleotide sequence: TGTGCCAGCTCAGTACAGGGGCGGTATGCTTTCTTT. It is translated as CASSVQGRYAFF.

This clone was seen only once. This chain connects TRBV7-3 to TRBJ2-3; tentative D call: TRBD1 (5 bases). The CDR3 has 14 amino acids. V was cut by 4 bases and J by 2 bases, with 10 bases left in between. Germline assignment: CDR1 SGHTA and CDR2 FQGTGA. CDR3: CASSSMTDTDTQYF. CDR3 DNA sequence: TGTGCCAGCAGCTCTATGACAGACACAGATACGCAGTATTTT.

CDR3 protein: CASSLELSWEQYF. The CDR3 coding sequence is TGTGCCAGCAGCTTAGAACTATCGTGGGAGCAGTACTTC. This chain uses TRBV7-2 with TRBJ2-7; D remains unclear. CDR1 and CDR2 (germline): SGHTA, FQGNSA. The CDR3 sequence is 13 residues long. With 1 base removed from V and 7 bases from J, the gap between germline ends came to 11 bases. The full variable domain, completed using reference TRBV7-2 and TRBJ2-7, is GAGVSQSPSNKVTEKGKDVELRCDPISGHTALYWYRQSLGQGLEFLIYFQGNSAPDKSGLPSDRFSAERTGGSVSTLTIQRTQQEDSAVYLCASSLELSWEQYFGPGTRLTVT.

The J gene is TRBJ1-2, the V gene TRBV6-2 or TRBV6-3; unclear D gene. This CDR3 region has 12 residues. Per the germline V gene, CDR1 is MNHEY and CDR2 is SVGEGT. Trimming took 6 bases from V and 4 from J, leaving 9 bases between them. This chain's CDR3 is CASSGERYGYTF. In nucleotides, the CDR3 is TGTGCCAGCAGCGGGGAACGCTATGGCTACACCTTC.

The chain employs TRBV7-2 and TRBJ2-5, with 8 bases lining up with TRBD2. The CDR3 has 16 amino acids. Trimming took 0 bases from V and 5 from J; bases not matched to a gene: 8. The germline gives CDR1 SGHTA, CDR2 FQGNSA. The CDR3 here is CASSLARSGGAETQYF. The CDR3, as DNA: TGTGCCAGCAGCTTAGCGCGTTCCGGGGGGGCGGAGACCCAGTACTTC.

This clone was counted only a few times. This chain connects TRBV18 to TRBJ1-6; TRBD1 agrees at 7 bases. The CDR3 is 15 residues long. Trimming removed 3 bases from V and 5 bases from J; junction bases left unmatched: 4. In germline, CDR1 is KGHSH, CDR2 LQKENI. The CDR3 protein is CASSPRDRDNSPLHF. Written as DNA, the CDR3 is TGTGCCAGCTCACCTCGGGACAGAGATAATTCACCCCTCCACTTT.

V gene TRBV4-2 combines with J gene TRBJ1-4, with a possible D match to TRBD1 (5 bases). The CDR3 sequence is 17 residues long. V lost 1 base, J lost 7 bases, and 19 bases lay in between. Germline V lookup: CDR1 LGHNA, CDR2 YNFKEQ. The CDR3 DNA sequence: TGTGCCAGCAGCCAAGTAGGAGGGGACGGTGTGAGTGAAAAACTGTTTTTT. Residues: CASSQVGGDGVSEKLFF.

J is TRBJ1-5 and V is TRBV7-8; TRBD1 agrees at 9 bases. Unmatched junction bases numbered 4, after V lost 0 bases and J lost 4 bases. Per germline, CDR1 SGHVS and CDR2 FQNEAQ. The CDR3 is made up of 16 amino acids. The CDR3 protein is CASSLAGTGTNQPQHF. The CDR3, as DNA: TGTGCCAGCAGCTTAGCCGGGACAGGGACGAATCAGCCCCAGCATTTT.

This clone was detected a few times. The V call is TRBV4-1, the J call TRBJ1-1, with 8 positions matching TRBD1. The ends lost 2 bases at V and 7 bases at J; junction bases unmatched: 6. Per the germline V gene, CDR1 is MGHRA and CDR2 is YSYEKL. This CDR3 contains 14 residues. The CDR3: CASSQRGTGREAFF. The CDR3 DNA follows: TGCGCCAGCAGCCAACGAGGGACAGGACGTGAAGCTTTCTTT.

The rearrangement joins TRBV6-6 to TRBJ2-7, with TRBD1 matching 10 bases. V dropped 1 base and J dropped 0; count of bases not matched to a gene: 3. CDR1 and CDR2 (germline): MNHNY, SVGAGI (reference sequence). The CDR3 runs 16 residues. For the CDR3, the DNA is TGTGCCAGCAGTTACTTAAGGACAGGGGGCTCCTACGAGCAGTACTTC. It yields the protein CASSYLRTGGSYEQYF.

This clone was counted a single time. J is TRBJ1-4 and V is TRBV2; tentative D call: TRBD1 (6 bases). The germline V gene has CDR1 SNHLY and CDR2 FYNNEI. V was cut by 4 bases and J by 8 bases, with 17 bases left in between. The CDR3 spans 15 residues. The CDR3 protein is CASSGGQGTGEKLFF. The DNA for the CDR3 is TGTGCCAGCAGTGGGGGGCAGGGAACCGGAGAAAAACTGTTTTTT.

This clone turned up a few times. The chain employs TRBV2 and TRBJ2-7; D uncertain. The V end was cut by 5 bases, the J end by 0 bases, with 5 bases between. The germline V gene encodes CDR1 SNHLY and CDR2 FYNNEI. CDR3 length: 12 amino acids. The chain's CDR3 is CASSQSSYEQYF. The CDR3 bases are TGTGCCAGCAGTCAGAGCTCCTACGAGCAGTACTTC.

The gene calls are TRBV2 and TRBJ2-7; 14 nucleotides line up with TRBD2. With V trimmed by 6 bases and J by 0 bases, 10 bases remained unmatched. The CDR3 runs 18 residues. Germline loops: CDR1 SNHLY, CDR2 FYNNEI. CDR3 coding DNA: TGTGCCAGCAGACCCGTCCCGGGACTAGCGGGGGCCTCCTACGAGCAGTACTTC. Translating it yields CASRPVPGLAGASYEQYF.

The genes are TRBV7-2 and TRBJ2-5, with D unresolved. Trimming removed 1 base from V and 5 bases from J, with 11 bases in between. The CDR3 length is 14 residues. Germline assignment: CDR1 SGHTA and CDR2 FQGNSA. CDR3 sequence: CASSLDAARETQYF. CDR3 nucleotide sequence: TGTGCCAGCAGCTTAGATGCAGCTCGGGAGACCCAGTACTTC.

In its sample, this clone was seen a few times. This sequence joins TRBV19 and TRBJ1-4; weak D call: TRBD1 (5 bases). V lost 9 bases, J lost 0 bases, and 20 bases lay in between. CDR3 size: 17 residues. In germline, CDR1 is LNHDA, CDR2 SQIVND (reference sequence). CDR3 region: CASRRQGGTATNEKLFF. The CDR3, as DNA: TGTGCCAGCCGGCGGCAGGGAGGGACTGCAACTAATGAAAAACTGTTTTTT.